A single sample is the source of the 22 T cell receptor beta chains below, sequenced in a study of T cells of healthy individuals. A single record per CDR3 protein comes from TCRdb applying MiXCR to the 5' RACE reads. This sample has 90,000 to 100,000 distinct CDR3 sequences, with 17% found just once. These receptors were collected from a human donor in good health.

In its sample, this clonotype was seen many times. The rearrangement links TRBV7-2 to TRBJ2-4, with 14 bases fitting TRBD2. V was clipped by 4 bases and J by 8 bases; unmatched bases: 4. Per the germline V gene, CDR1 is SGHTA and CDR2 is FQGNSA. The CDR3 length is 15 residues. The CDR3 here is CASSSTSGGAYIQYF. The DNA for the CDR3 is TGTGCCAGCAGCTCGACTAGCGGGGGGGCTTACATTCAGTACTTC.

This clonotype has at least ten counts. CDR3 loop: CASSLPRGLGIYSNQPQHF. In DNA, the CDR3 is TGTGCCAGCAGTTTACCCAGGGGGTTGGGGATATATAGCAATCAGCCCCAGCATTTT. The rearrangement joins TRBV28 to TRBJ1-5; 7 bases are shared with TRBD1. V was clipped by 2 bases and J by 0 bases; unmatched bases: 13. The CDR3 totals 19 residues. CDR1 MDHEN and CDR2 SYDVKM come from the germline V gene.

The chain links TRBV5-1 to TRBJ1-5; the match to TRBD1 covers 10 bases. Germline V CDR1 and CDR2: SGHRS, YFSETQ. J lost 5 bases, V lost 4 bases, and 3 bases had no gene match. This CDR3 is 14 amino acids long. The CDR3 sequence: CASSQGTGDQPQHF. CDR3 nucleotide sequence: TGCGCCAGCAGCCAAGGGACAGGGGATCAGCCCCAGCATTTT.

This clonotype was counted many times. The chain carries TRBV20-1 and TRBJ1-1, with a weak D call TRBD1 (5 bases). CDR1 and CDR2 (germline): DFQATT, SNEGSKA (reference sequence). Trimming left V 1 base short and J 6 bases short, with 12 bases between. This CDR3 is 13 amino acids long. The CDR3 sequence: CSARVTGGAEAFF. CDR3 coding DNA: TGCAGTGCTAGAGTAACCGGAGGGGCTGAAGCTTTCTTT.

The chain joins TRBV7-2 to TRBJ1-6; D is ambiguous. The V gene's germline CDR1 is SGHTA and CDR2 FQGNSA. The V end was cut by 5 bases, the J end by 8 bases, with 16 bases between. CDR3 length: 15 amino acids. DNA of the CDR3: TGTGCCAGCAGCCTCCCGCTTTTCGAGTATTCACCCCTCCACTTT. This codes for CASSLPLFEYSPLHF.

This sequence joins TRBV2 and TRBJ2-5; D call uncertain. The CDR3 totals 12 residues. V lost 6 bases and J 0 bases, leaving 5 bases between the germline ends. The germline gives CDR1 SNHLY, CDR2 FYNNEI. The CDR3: CASRDNQETQYF. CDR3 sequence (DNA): TGTGCCAGCAGAGATAACCAAGAGACCCAGTACTTC.

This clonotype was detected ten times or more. The CDR3 sequence: CASTTGTPYEQYF. Here the CDR3 DNA reads TGTGCCAGCACAACAGGGACCCCCTACGAGCAGTACTTC. The V and J genes are TRBV7-8 and TRBJ2-7; perhaps TRBD1 as D (6 bases). Germline-derived CDR1 and CDR2 are SGHVS and FQNEAQ. The CDR3 loop spans 13 amino acids. With 7 bases removed from V and 2 bases from J, the gap between germline ends came to 12 bases.

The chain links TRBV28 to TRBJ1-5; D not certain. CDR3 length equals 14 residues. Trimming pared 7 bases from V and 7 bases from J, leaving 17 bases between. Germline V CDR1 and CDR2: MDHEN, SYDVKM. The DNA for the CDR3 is TGTGCCAGCACCTTGAGAGGGATTGGCCAGCCCCAGCATTTT. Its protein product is CASTLRGIGQPQHF.

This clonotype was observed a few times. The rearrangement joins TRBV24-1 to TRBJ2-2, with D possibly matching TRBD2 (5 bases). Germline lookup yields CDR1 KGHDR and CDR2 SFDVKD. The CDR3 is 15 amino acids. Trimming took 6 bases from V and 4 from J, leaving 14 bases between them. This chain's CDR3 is CATSRWGEGTGELFF. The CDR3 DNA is TGTGCCACCAGTCGTTGGGGAGAGGGCACCGGGGAGCTGTTTTTT.

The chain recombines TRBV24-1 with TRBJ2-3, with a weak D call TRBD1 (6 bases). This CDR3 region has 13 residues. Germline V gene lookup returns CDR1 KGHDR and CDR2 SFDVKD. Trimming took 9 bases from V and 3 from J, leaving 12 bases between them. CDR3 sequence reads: CATSQGRTDTQYF. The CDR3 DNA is TGTGCCACCTCACAGGGAAGGACAGATACGCAGTATTTT.

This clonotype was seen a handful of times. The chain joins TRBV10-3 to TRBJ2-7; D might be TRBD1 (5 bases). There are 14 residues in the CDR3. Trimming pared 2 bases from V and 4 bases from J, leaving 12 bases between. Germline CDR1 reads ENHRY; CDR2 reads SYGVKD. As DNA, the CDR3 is TGTGCCATCAGTGAGAGGGGAATAGGGTACGAGCAGTACTTC. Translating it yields CAISERGIGYEQYF.

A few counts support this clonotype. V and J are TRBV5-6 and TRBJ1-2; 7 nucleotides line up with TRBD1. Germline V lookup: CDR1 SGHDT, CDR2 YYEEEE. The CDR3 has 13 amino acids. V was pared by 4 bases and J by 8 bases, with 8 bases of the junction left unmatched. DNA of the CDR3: TGTGCCAGCAGCCCCTCTGACAGGGCGGGCTACACCTTC. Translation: CASSPSDRAGYTF.

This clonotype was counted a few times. CDR3 bases: TGTGCCAGTAGCTGGGGGGTCGATAGCAATCAGCCCCAGCATTTT. Translating gives CASSWGVDSNQPQHF. The V gene is TRBV19, the J gene TRBJ1-5, with a tentative D call TRBD1 (5 bases). Germline V gene data show CDR1 as LNHDA and CDR2 as SQIVND (reference sequence). This CDR3 has 15 residues. The germline V and J ends were trimmed by 6 bases and 0 bases, with 12 bases remaining between them.

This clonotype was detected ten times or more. CDR3: CASSLGRISGNEQFF. CDR3 bases: TGTGCCAGCAGCTTGGGGAGGATTTCCGGAAATGAGCAGTTCTTC. V and J are TRBV5-6 and TRBJ2-1; D possibly corresponds to TRBD2 (5 bases). There are 15 residues in the CDR3. Germline V lookup: CDR1 SGHDT, CDR2 YYEEEE. Trimming took 0 bases from V and 7 from J, leaving 14 bases between them.

This CDR3 is CASSLGDSQPQHF. The CDR3 DNA is TGCGCCAGCAGCTTGGGGGATAGTCAGCCCCAGCATTTT. This sequence joins TRBV5-1 and TRBJ1-5; D ambiguous. The germline gives CDR1 SGHRS, CDR2 YFSETQ. Trimming took off 0 bases at V and 6 bases at J, with 7 bases between the two ends. CDR3 length: 13 residues.

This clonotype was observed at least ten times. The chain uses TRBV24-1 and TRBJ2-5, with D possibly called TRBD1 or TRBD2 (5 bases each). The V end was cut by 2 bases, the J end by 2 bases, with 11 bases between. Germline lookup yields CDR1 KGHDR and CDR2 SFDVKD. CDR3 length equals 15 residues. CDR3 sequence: CATSDYRGQQETQYF. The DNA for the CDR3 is TGTGCCACCAGTGATTACCGGGGCCAACAAGAGACCCAGTACTTC.

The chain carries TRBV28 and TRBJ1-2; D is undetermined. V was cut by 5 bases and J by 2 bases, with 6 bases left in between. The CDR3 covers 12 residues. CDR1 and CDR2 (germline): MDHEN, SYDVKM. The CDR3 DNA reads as TGTGCCAGCAGTCTAAAAAACTATGGCTACACCTTC. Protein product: CASSLKNYGYTF.

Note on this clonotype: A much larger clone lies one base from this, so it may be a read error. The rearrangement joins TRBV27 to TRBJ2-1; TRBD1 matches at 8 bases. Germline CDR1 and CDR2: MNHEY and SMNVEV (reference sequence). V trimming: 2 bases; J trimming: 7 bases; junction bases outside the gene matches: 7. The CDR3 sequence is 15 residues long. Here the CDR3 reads CASSLVQGAWNEQFF. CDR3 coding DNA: TGTGCCAGCAGTTTAGTGCAGGGGGCTTGGAATGAGCAGTTCTTC.

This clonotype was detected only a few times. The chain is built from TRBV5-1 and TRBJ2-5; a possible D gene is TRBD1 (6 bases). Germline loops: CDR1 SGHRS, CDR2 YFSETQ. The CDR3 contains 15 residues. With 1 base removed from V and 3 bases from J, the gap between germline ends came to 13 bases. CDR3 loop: CASSLTGKGKETQYF. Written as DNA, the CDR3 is TGCGCCAGCAGCTTGACAGGGAAGGGGAAAGAGACCCAGTACTTC.

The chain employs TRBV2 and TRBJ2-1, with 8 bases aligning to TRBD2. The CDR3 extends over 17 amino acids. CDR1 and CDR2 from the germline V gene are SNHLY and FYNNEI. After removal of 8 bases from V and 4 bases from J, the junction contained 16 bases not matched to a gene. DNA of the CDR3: TGTGCCAGCGGGGTCTTCGCGGGGGGTTCTTTGTACAATGAGCAGTTCTTC. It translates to CASGVFAGGSLYNEQFF. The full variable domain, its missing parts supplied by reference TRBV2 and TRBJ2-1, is EPEVTQTPSHQVTQMGQEVILRCVPISNHLYFYWYRQILGQKVEFLVSFYNNEISEKSEIFDDQFSVERPDGSNFTLKIRSTKLEDSAMYFCASGVFAGGSLYNEQFFGPGTRLTVL.

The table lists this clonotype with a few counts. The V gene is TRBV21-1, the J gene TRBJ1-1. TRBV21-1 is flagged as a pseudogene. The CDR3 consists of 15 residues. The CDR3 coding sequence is TGTGCCAGCATCGGTAGGCGGAGATTGGGCACTGAAGCTTTCTTT. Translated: CASIGRRRLGTEAFF.

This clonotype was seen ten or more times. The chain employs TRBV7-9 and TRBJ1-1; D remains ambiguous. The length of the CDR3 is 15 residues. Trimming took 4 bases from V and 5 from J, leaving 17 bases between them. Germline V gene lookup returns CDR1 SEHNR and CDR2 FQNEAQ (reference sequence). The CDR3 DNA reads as TGTGCCAGCAGCTCCCCGGTCACCCATGGGACTGAAGCTTTCTTT. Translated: CASSSPVTHGTEAFF. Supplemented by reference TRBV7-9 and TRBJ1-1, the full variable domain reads DTGVSQNPRHKITKRGQNVTFRCDPISEHNRLYWYRQTLGQGPEFLTYFQNEAQLEKSRLLSDRFSAERPKGSFSTLEIQRTEQGDSAMYLCASSSPVTHGTEAFFGQGTRLTVV.